This T cell receptor beta chain was recovered during a study of beta chain features in type 1 diabetes. Reverse transcription of all isolated RNA meant that expressed TCRB transcripts were sequenced. Assay: immunoSEQ multiplex PCR; the TCRdb copy retains only in-frame clones and omits some. Among 130,000 to 150,000 clones listed, 9.2% were seen once. This clone has only a few counts. The CDR3 covers 14 residues. J gave up 8 bases and V 1 base, and 7 bases lay outside the gene matches. CDR1 is SGHTA and CDR2 is FQGNSA in the germline V gene. Sequencing used central memory CD4+ T cells from blood. The source is a man younger than 30 in good health. The chain combines TRBV7-2 with TRBJ1-2; 7 bases agree with TRBD1. The CDR3 region has the DNA TGTGCCAGCAGCTTAGTCCCGACAGGGAAAGGCTACACCTTC. Translating gives CASSLVPTGKGYTF.